These 32 T cell receptor beta chains were all obtained from the same sample, sequenced in a study of B cell selection in AIRE deficiency. The sorted conventional CD4 T cells were gated as CD4+CD127+. Sequencing was performed with immunoSEQ multiplex PCR; in TCRdb, only in-frame clones are kept and a portion is missing. The sample lists under 30,000 clones; around 95% were seen once. Sequences were obtained from CD4+CD127+ conventional T cells sorted from PBMCs. These receptors were obtained from a human donor in good health.

The CDR3 loop reads CASSLQGSGAREQFF. CDR3 bases: TGCGCCAGCAGCTTGCAAGGGTCGGGGGCAAGGGAGCAGTTCTTC. V usage is TRBV5-1 and J usage is TRBJ2-1, with D perhaps given as TRBD1 or TRBD2 (6 bases each). With 1 base removed from V and 10 bases from J, the gap between germline ends came to 18 bases. CDR3 length: 15 residues. Germline-derived CDR1 and CDR2 are SGHRS and YFSETQ.

The chain recombines TRBV5-1 with TRBJ1-3; D perhaps matches TRBD1 (6 bases). Between the trimmed V and J ends, which lost 0 bases and 2 bases, there was a span of 12 bases. The CDR3 consists of 16 residues. Germline CDR1 and CDR2: SGHRS and YFSETQ. The CDR3 is CASSLDQGQAGNTIYF. In DNA, the CDR3 is TGCGCCAGCAGCTTGGACCAGGGGCAAGCTGGAAACACCATATATTTT.

The chain uses TRBV4-1 and TRBJ2-2; D not resolved. The CDR3 has 13 amino acids. Trimming took 0 bases from V and 13 from J, leaving 12 bases between them. Germline V gene sequence: CDR1 MGHRA, CDR2 YSYEKL. The DNA for the CDR3 is TGCGCCAGCAGCCAAGATTCCTGGGTTGGGCTGTTTTTT. Protein sequence: CASSQDSWVGLFF.

The rearrangement joins TRBV6-5 to TRBJ2-3; D may be TRBD2 (5 bases). Germline CDR1 reads MNHEY; CDR2 reads SVGAGI. This CDR3 has 14 amino acids. Trimming removed 5 bases from V and 3 bases from J, with 12 bases in between. The DNA of the CDR3 is TGTGCCAGCAGTCCGACTACGGGAACAGATACGCAGTATTTT. Translated, it gives CASSPTTGTDTQYF.

This chain uses TRBV2 with TRBJ1-1; maybe TRBD1 (5 bases). This CDR3 is 15 amino acids long. Germline CDR1 and CDR2: SNHLY and FYNNEI. Between the trimmed V and J ends, which lost 5 bases and 11 bases, there was a span of 24 bases. This CDR3 is CASSLMGSYGGEAFF. For the CDR3, the DNA is TGTGCCAGCAGTTTAATGGGAAGTTATGGGGGAGAGGCTTTCTTT. Full variable domain (rest looked up from reference TRBV2 and TRBJ1-1): EPEVTQTPSHQVTQMGQEVILRCVPISNHLYFYWYRQILGQKVEFLVSFYNNEISEKSEIFDDQFSVERPDGSNFTLKIRSTKLEDSAMYFCASSLMGSYGGEAFFGQGTRLTVV.

The V gene is TRBV6-5, the J gene TRBJ1-2; the D gene is possibly TRBD1 (6 bases). Looked up from germline, CDR1 is MNHEY and CDR2 is SVGAGI. V dropped 6 bases and J dropped 2 bases, with 16 bases sitting between them. The CDR3 extends over 15 amino acids. CDR3 in amino acids: CASSQTTGLNYGYTF. The CDR3 nucleotides are TGTGCCAGCAGCCAAACAACAGGGCTAAACTATGGCTACACCTTC.

The chain is built from TRBV7-2 and TRBJ1-2, with 8 bases that match TRBD1. J lost 8 bases, V lost 6 bases, and 8 bases had no gene match. The germline gives CDR1 SGHTA, CDR2 FQGNSA. This CDR3 has 13 amino acids. CDR3 region: CASSLAGGAGYTF. As DNA, the CDR3 is TGTGCCAGCAGTCTAGCAGGGGGCGCGGGCTACACCTTC.

The chain links TRBV5-4 to TRBJ1-3, with 7 bases matching TRBD1. Germline CDR1 and CDR2: SGHNT and YYREEE (reference sequence). The CDR3 is 15 residues long. V was pared by 0 bases and J by 2 bases, with 2 bases of the junction left unmatched. The CDR3 region has the DNA TGTGCCAGCAGCTTGGCCACAGGGGCTGGAAACACCATATATTTT. Residues: CASSLATGAGNTIYF.

V and J are TRBV9 and TRBJ2-7; TRBD1 matches at 7 bases. The germline CDR1 and CDR2 sequences are SGDLS and YYNGEE. Trimming cost V 7 bases and J 3 bases; bases outside gene matches: 10. This CDR3 is 14 amino acids long. The CDR3 sequence: CASSRTGQLYEQYF. The DNA for the CDR3 is TGTGCCAGCTCCCGGACAGGTCAACTCTACGAGCAGTACTTC.

The chain carries TRBV12-5 and TRBJ1-3, with D possibly being TRBD1 (6 bases). Trimming removed 6 bases at V and 4 bases at J, with 31 bases between. Germline CDR1 LGHNT, CDR2 FRNRAP. This CDR3 has 20 residues. For the CDR3, the DNA is TGTGCTAGTGGGTCCCACCTGACCCACTTGGGGGGCGCGGGGGGAAACACCATATATTTT. Residues: CASGSHLTHLGGAGGNTIYF.

V is TRBV6-5 and J is TRBJ2-1; D is uncertain. The V gene's germline CDR1 is MNHEY and CDR2 SVGAGI. CDR3 length: 12 residues. The V end was cut by 4 bases, the J end by 6 bases, with 7 bases between. CDR3 DNA: TGTGCCAGCAGTTTGAATCGCAATGAGCAGTTCTTC. Its protein is CASSLNRNEQFF.

The chain is built from TRBV6-5 and TRBJ2-5, with D possibly being TRBD1 (5 bases). V was clipped by 0 bases and J by 4 bases, with 12 bases between them. CDR1 and CDR2 (germline): MNHEY, SVGAGI. This CDR3 comprises 15 residues. CDR3 protein: CASSYSNRQGETQYF. DNA of the CDR3: TGTGCCAGCAGTTACTCGAATAGGCAGGGAGAGACCCAGTACTTC.

CDR3 bases: TGTGCCAGCTCACCGGAACAGGGTTGGGGCGGCTACACCTTC. It translates to CASSPEQGWGGYTF. The rearrangement links TRBV18 to TRBJ1-2; possibly TRBD1 for D (6 bases). V was shortened by 3 bases and J by 8 bases, with 16 bases between the two germline ends. This CDR3 is 14 amino acids long. Germline values: CDR1 KGHSH, CDR2 LQKENI.

The chain links TRBV30 to TRBJ1-1; D is perhaps TRBD1 (5 bases). Germline V CDR1 and CDR2: GTSNPN, SVGIG (reference sequence). Between the trimmed V and J ends, which lost 4 bases and 1 base, there was a span of 10 bases. The CDR3 is 13 residues long. The CDR3 is CAWKVGGNTEAFF. In nucleotides, the CDR3 is TGTGCCTGGAAAGTGGGGGGGAACACTGAAGCTTTCTTT. The whole variable domain, filled in from reference TRBV30 and TRBJ1-1, reads SQTIHQWPATLVQPVGSPLSLECTVEGTSNPNLYWYRQAAGRGLQLLFYSVGIGQISSEVPQNLSASRPQDRQFILSSKKLLLSDSGFYLCAWKVGGNTEAFFGQGTRLTVV.

The chain recombines TRBV19 with TRBJ2-1; 8 nucleotides match TRBD2. The V gene end was trimmed by 5 bases and the J gene end by 9 bases; junction bases not matched to a gene: 15. This CDR3 comprises 16 residues. Germline values: CDR1 LNHDA, CDR2 SQIVND (reference sequence). Here the CDR3 reads CASSLAAGGPYGEQFF. The CDR3 region has the DNA TGTGCCAGTAGTCTAGCGGCGGGGGGACCGTACGGTGAGCAGTTCTTC.

Only one count was recorded for this clone. The CDR3 loop reads CASSPGGDTQYF. The CDR3 coding sequence is TGTGCCAGCAGCCCGGGCGGAGATACGCAGTATTTT. V gene TRBV7-3 combines with J gene TRBJ2-3; no reliable D call. Trimming took off 5 bases at V and 5 bases at J, with 8 bases between the two ends. The CDR3 has 12 residues. Germline V lookup: CDR1 SGHTA, CDR2 FQGTGA.

The chain has TRBV7-2 and TRBJ1-1, with TRBD1 identical over 7 bases. Germline lookup yields CDR1 SGHTA and CDR2 FQGNSA. The CDR3 loop spans 14 amino acids. V gave up 5 bases and J gave up 7 bases; unmatched junction bases: 10. In nucleotides, the CDR3 is TGTGCCAGCAGCCCCGCCCTGACAGGGCTTGAAGCTTTCTTT. This codes for CASSPALTGLEAFF.

V usage is TRBV4-1 and J usage is TRBJ2-7; the D gene is possibly TRBD1 (5 bases). The CDR3 contains 12 residues. From germline, CDR1 is MGHRA and CDR2 YSYEKL. The V end was cut by 2 bases, the J end by 7 bases, with 9 bases between. CDR3 region: CASSQPRQEQYF. The CDR3 DNA follows: TGCGCCAGCAGCCAACCTCGACAGGAGCAGTACTTC.

This clone was seen a handful of times. This chain joins TRBV7-9 and TRBJ2-7; maybe TRBD2 (6 bases). Germline V gene sequence: CDR1 SEHNR, CDR2 FQNEAQ (reference sequence). V lost 5 bases and J 2 bases, leaving 25 bases between the germline ends. The CDR3 sequence is 18 residues long. Here the CDR3 reads CASSPWGRFDGPTYEQYF. DNA for the CDR3: TGTGCCAGCAGCCCCTGGGGGAGGTTTGATGGGCCAACCTACGAGCAGTACTTC.

V is TRBV5-4 and J is TRBJ1-4; 7 nucleotides align to TRBD1. This CDR3 contains 14 residues. V was clipped by 4 bases and J by 0 bases; unmatched bases: 0. Germline CDR1 is SGHNT and CDR2 is YYREEE (reference sequence). Written as DNA, the CDR3 is TGTGCCAGCAGCGGGACAGCAACTAATGAAAAACTGTTTTTT. It translates to CASSGTATNEKLFF.

The chain joins TRBV10-3 to TRBJ2-7, with D hard to call. CDR1 and CDR2 (germline): ENHRY, SYGVKD. V shed 6 bases and J shed 4 bases, with 19 bases lying between them. This CDR3 comprises 15 residues. CDR3 amino acids: CAIRDITGYPYEQYF. The CDR3 DNA sequence: TGTGCCATCAGGGATATAACGGGTTACCCTTACGAGCAGTACTTC.

The chain has TRBV12-5 and TRBJ2-5, with D maybe TRBD1 (6 bases). V shed 2 bases and J shed 2 bases, with 12 bases lying between them. This CDR3 region has 15 residues. Germline V gene sequence: CDR1 LGHNT, CDR2 FRNRAP. The CDR3 protein is CASGLPGTFQETQYF. CDR3 in DNA: TGTGCTAGTGGTTTGCCCGGGACATTTCAAGAGACCCAGTACTTC.

The chain uses TRBV11-2 and TRBJ2-7; 7 nucleotides line up with TRBD1. Trimming at V came to 5 bases and at J to 5 bases, leaving 15 bases not matched to a gene. This CDR3 spans 16 amino acids. CDR1 and CDR2 from the germline V gene are SGHAT and FQNNGV. DNA for the CDR3: TGTGCCAGCAGCGATCGACAGGGCTTATCTTTCCACGAGCAGTACTTC. Protein sequence: CASSDRQGLSFHEQYF.

The chain has TRBV6-1 and TRBJ2-7; 7 bases map to TRBD1. J gave up 5 bases and V 7 bases, and 2 bases lay outside the gene matches. Germline V lookup: CDR1 MNHNS, CDR2 SASEGT. CDR3 length: 11 residues. The CDR3, as DNA: TGTGCCAGCAAAGGGGGCAACGAGCAGTACTTC. It is translated as CASKGGNEQYF.

The chain employs TRBV2 and TRBJ1-1; TRBD1 aligns across 7 bases. Per the germline V gene, CDR1 is SNHLY and CDR2 is FYNNEI. The V gene end was trimmed by 7 bases and the J gene end by 0 bases; junction bases not matched to a gene: 5. There are 14 residues in the CDR3. This chain's CDR3 is CASTSGQMNTEAFF. As DNA, the CDR3 is TGTGCCAGCACCTCGGGACAGATGAACACTGAAGCTTTCTTT.

The chain recombines TRBV18 with TRBJ2-7; D is perhaps TRBD1 or TRBD2 (5 bases each). Germline V lookup: CDR1 KGHSH, CDR2 LQKENI. There are 14 residues in the CDR3. Trimming pared 0 bases from V and 1 base from J, leaving 7 bases between. The CDR3 DNA reads TGTGCCAGCTCACCACCGGGGGATTCCTACGAGCAGTACTTC. This gives the protein CASSPPGDSYEQYF.

CDR3 bases: TGTGCCAGCAGTATCCGGCAGAATGAAAAACTGTTTTTT. It yields the protein CASSIRQNEKLFF. V gene TRBV27 combines with J gene TRBJ1-4; D unresolved. The CDR3 length is 13 residues. Germline V gene sequence: CDR1 MNHEY, CDR2 SMNVEV (reference sequence). V was trimmed by 5 bases and J by 5 bases, leaving 9 bases between them.

The chain uses TRBV7-2 and TRBJ1-5, with 7 bases that match TRBD1. The V and J ends lost 5 bases and 0 bases, in that order; junction bases with no gene match: 10. The V gene's germline CDR1 is SGHTA and CDR2 FQGNSA. There are 17 residues in the CDR3. The CDR3 here is CASSLGPRGYSNQPQHF. The CDR3 nucleotides are TGTGCCAGCAGCCTGGGCCCCAGGGGGTATAGCAATCAGCCCCAGCATTTT.

The V call is TRBV27, the J call TRBJ1-5, with 7 bases lining up with TRBD1. The germline gives CDR1 MNHEY, CDR2 SMNVEV (reference sequence). V lost 6 bases, J lost 6 bases, and 14 bases stayed unmatched. The CDR3 is 16 residues long. The CDR3 spells CASSLVGGLPTQPQHF. The CDR3 bases are TGTGCCAGCAGCTTGGTAGGGGGCCTCCCGACTCAGCCCCAGCATTTT.

This clone was observed a single time. The junction and the germline gene differ at one end; a read error may be behind it. The chain employs TRBV6-5 and TRBJ1-5; possible D gene TRBD1, 6 bases. There are 15 residues in the CDR3. Germline V gives CDR1 MNHEY, CDR2 SVGAGI. CDR3 nucleotides: TGTGCCACCAGTATGGGGGCGCAGGGTAATCAGCCCCAGCATTTT. It encodes CATSMGAQGNQPQHF.

This chain links TRBV2 with TRBJ1-1; D gene uncertain. Germline CDR1 is SNHLY and CDR2 is FYNNEI. Trimming left V 7 bases short and J 4 bases short, with 13 bases between. CDR3 length equals 13 residues. CDR3 DNA: TGTGCCAGCATGACACTAGGATCCACTGAAGCTTTCTTT. This codes for CASMTLGSTEAFF. Drawing the rest from reference TRBV2 and TRBJ1-1, the complete variable domain is EPEVTQTPSHQVTQMGQEVILRCVPISNHLYFYWYRQILGQKVEFLVSFYNNEISEKSEIFDDQFSVERPDGSNFTLKIRSTKLEDSAMYFCASMTLGSTEAFFGQGTRLTVV.

Only a few counts were recorded for this clone. The DNA of the CDR3 is TGTGCCAGCAGCCTCCCGGGACAGGGATACGAGCAGTACTTC. This translates into CASSLPGQGYEQYF. The V and J genes are TRBV7-2 and TRBJ2-7, with 9 bases that match TRBD1. Germline CDR1 is SGHTA and CDR2 is FQGNSA. This CDR3 is 14 amino acids long. The trim removed 5 bases at V and 4 bases at J, leaving 6 bases unmatched.